The 8 T cell receptor beta chains below all came from one sample that was sequenced in a study of T cells expressing NK-cell markers. TCRdb re-called the 5' RACE reads, yielding one record per CDR3 amino acid sequence without DNA. The sample's table shows roughly 150,000 distinct CDR3 sequences. The sample comprised blood T cells: a sorted CD56 or NKG2C T cell subset, CD4+ or CD8+ T cells, or bulk PBMC T cells (not recorded which). All receptors come from a man aged 18 to 69 in good health.

This chain joins TRBV13 and TRBJ2-3; TCRdb's D call, TRBD1, is unchecked because there is no DNA. CDR3 length: 17 amino acids. Per the germline V gene, CDR1 is PRHDT and CDR2 is FYEKMQ (reference sequence). The CDR3: CASRNLGQGVRAGTQYF.

This chain's CDR3 is CSAKEAGGRRYNEQFF. V and J are TRBV20-1 and TRBJ2-1; TCRdb designates TRBD1, a call that cannot be tested without DNA. Germline CDR1 reads DFQATT; CDR2 reads SNEGSKA (reference sequence). CDR3 length equals 16 residues.

V and J are TRBV28 and TRBJ1-4; TCRdb returns TRBD1, unconfirmable since there is no DNA. The CDR3 length is 14 residues. Per the germline V gene, CDR1 is MDHEN and CDR2 is SYDVKM. The CDR3 loop reads CASSLDREDEKLFF.

The gene calls are TRBV12-3 or TRBV12-4 and TRBJ2-7; TCRdb reports TRBD2, a call that lacks DNA to check it against. This CDR3 is built from 16 residues. The CDR3 here is CASSLALAGGPYEQYF.

The chain carries TRBV9 and TRBJ2-1; as DNA is missing, the TRBD2 call by TCRdb cannot be tested. CDR3 size: 15 residues. Per the germline V gene, CDR1 is SGDLS and CDR2 is YYNGEE. CDR3 protein: CASSASSGGAGGTFF.

The J gene is TRBJ2-7, the V gene TRBV10-3; TCRdb names TRBD1, which stays unverified in the absence of DNA. CDR1 is ENHRY and CDR2 is SYGVKD in the germline V gene. CDR3 size: 15 residues. CDR3 residues: CAISESGTGHYEQYF.

V usage is TRBV3-1 and J usage is TRBJ2-3; checking the TCRdb D call of TRBD2 is not possible without DNA. The CDR3 spans 17 residues. Per germline, CDR1 LGHDT and CDR2 YNNKEL (reference sequence). The CDR3 reads CASSQVTSGGAADTQYF.

This sequence joins TRBV4-1 and TRBJ2-3; TCRdb returns TRBD1, unconfirmable since there is no DNA. CDR3 length: 17 amino acids. CDR1 and CDR2 from the germline V gene are MGHRA and YSYEKL. CDR3 sequence reads: CASSQEGYGTATDTQYF.